This TCR beta chain was recovered during a study of T cells in Graves' hyperthyroidism and ophthalmopathy (dated by TCRdb to the late 2010s). At the level of the whole study: Peripheral blood was sampled at the time of initial diagnosis, prior to any treatment. Prospective prediction of ophthalmopathy was tested in an independent validation cohort of under 20 hyperthyroidism patients and around 16 patients who later progressed to ophthalmopathy. The paper reports TCR Vbeta CDR3 sequencing of 135 peripheral blood samples: 40 or so ophthalmopathy, under 85 hyperthyroidism and approximately 17 progressor patients. To identify TCR V-J signatures that set the groups apart, the researchers used a discovery cohort of about a hundred patients, made up of roughly 45 with Graves' ophthalmopathy and about 60 with stable Graves' hyperthyroidism. The study also compared thyroid tissue and blood T-cell repertoires from about six Graves' hyperthyroidism patients. The roughly 100 discovery patients were randomly divided into training and test sets at a 7:3 ratio. After blood sampling, hyperthyroidism patients were treated with methimazole at a starting dose of 30 mg daily, and ophthalmopathy patients were treated with high-dose intravenous methylprednisolone.

Clipping removes 5 bases from V and 1 base from J, with 6 as the unmatched junction base count. From its cysteine to its phenylalanine, the CDR3 spans 15 amino acids. Kept here is only the CDR3 DNA, which spans 45 bases and is read in frame from base 1. CDR1 and CDR2 (MNHNS, SASEGT) derive from the germline V gene. Findings and caveats that apply to the study as a whole: Most expanded thyroid clonotypes (frequency above 0.001) were also detected in blood, suggesting blood repertoires may reflect thyroid immune responses. In cross-validation, a model built on a 13 V-J signature told ophthalmopathy apart from stable hyperthyroidism with about 90% sensitivity and around 81% specificity, and in testing the same model reached 80%/75%. Sample size was not statistically predetermined, and blinding of investigators to group allocation was not performed. During validation, the model predicted progression to ophthalmopathy a median of around 7 months ahead of onset, with 60% to 71% sensitivity and about 72% specificity.

This clonotype occurred many times. Its recognized antigen is unknown. Per-base qualities were not stored, and no clone one base away is much larger. The TCR beta CDR3 regions were amplified from the RNA transcripts. A first-round RT-PCR of the TCR CDR3 used the HTBI primer set with the Qiagen OneStep RT-PCR kit. A second multiplex PCR round built the libraries, followed by size selection and purification. The libraries were sequenced on an Illumina HiSeq2000 using paired-end 100 bp reads. On the study's bioinformatics: SOAPnuke was used to process the raw data, throwing out any read that contained adapters or uncalled bases, had a mean Phred below 15, or lacked an exact constant-primer or identifier match. COPE v1.2.5 was used to merge the high-quality paired reads, and each unique nucleotide sequence was defined as a clonotype. MiTCR v1.1 was used to align clonotypes to the IMGT TRBV, TRBD and TRBJ reference segments. The analysis included only V-J combinations with a frequency above 0.0001, which together covered 99.2% of the repertoires. The TCS score was defined as the ratio of F50 (clonal expansion) to E x V (chaos), calculated using BLOSUM62-based TCRdist between CDR3 peptides within each V-J. Welch's t-statistics and random forest reduced fewer than 550 V-J features to roughly 13, which were used in a naive Bayes classifier (R e1071). TCRdb redid the processing of the public reads, applying fastp at Q25 and MiXCR, and retained in-frame beta chains. A single entry per CDR3 protein holds the most common genes and DNA from its merged rows. It is TCRdb's table, rather than the study itself, that gives the V and J calls and clone size. The sample has 700,000 or so distinct CDR3 sequences on record, approximately 16% of them singletons. The ten largest make up about 8.4% of the sample.

Graves' hyperthyroidism was defined as stable when no progression to ophthalmopathy occurred over 18 months of follow-up. The hyperthyroidism patients were between 18 and 65 years old and newly diagnosed, with a disease duration of less than 2 months. Any patient with an uncontrolled infection, another autoimmune disease, pregnancy or lactation was excluded. Diagnoses were established on the basis of clinical symptoms, serum thyroxine and TRAb, thyroid ultrasound, and orbital computed tomography. PBMCs were isolated from around 10 ml of fresh peripheral blood by Ficoll-Paque density gradient centrifugation. Total RNA was extracted using Trizol reagent, and RNA quality was assessed on an Agilent 2100 Bioanalyzer.

Sequences were obtained from blood. This chain joins TRBV6-1 to TRBJ2-7, and TRBD1 aligns with 9 junction nucleotides. The clonotype originates from a man younger than 35 with Graves' hyperthyroidism. The DNA sequence is TGTGCCAGCAGTCACGCCGGGACAGGGTCCTACGAGCAGTACTTC. It codes for CASSHAGTGSYEQYF.